These 27 T cell receptor beta chains share one sample of origin, sequenced in a study of shared clonotypes between healthy human individuals. TCRdb keeps only in-frame clones here, not all; method: immunoSEQ multiplex PCR. The table includes just over 2,000,000 clones, about 94% detected once. Positively selected for CCR7, the CD45RO-negative cells used as naive CD8 cells excluded terminally differentiated effector memory CD45RA+ cells. The sequenced sample was naive CD8+ T cells sorted from blood. The receptors were gathered from a man in his late teens or twenties in good health.

As concerns this clone: A junction end diverges from the germline sequence, so it may reflect a read error. The chain combines TRBV6-1 with TRBJ1-2, with 7 bases fitting TRBD1. CDR1 is MNHNS and CDR2 is SASEGT in the germline V gene. The CDR3 runs to 17 residues. CDR3 residues: CDSSEVLQGSGSYGYTF. The CDR3 region has the DNA TGTGACAGCAGTGAAGTCCTACAGGGGAGTGGGAGCTATGGCTACACCTTC.

CDR3 coding DNA: TGTGCCAGCAGTAGGGACAGGTCATACACTGAAGCTTTCTTT. This codes for CASSRDRSYTEAFF. V gene TRBV27 combines with J gene TRBJ1-1; 8 bases are a match to TRBD1. With 5 bases clipped from V and 3 bases from J, the junction kept 5 bases outside the gene matches. Germline CDR1 is MNHEY and CDR2 is SMNVEV (reference sequence). The CDR3 totals 14 residues.

The chain has TRBV27 and TRBJ2-7; no firm D call. The ends were cut back, 7 bases at V and 4 bases at J, with 20 bases in the middle. The CDR3 has 15 amino acids. Germline CDR1 and CDR2: MNHEY and SMNVEV (reference sequence). The CDR3 protein is CASNLQTPLGYEQYF. The CDR3 region has the DNA TGTGCCAGCAACTTACAGACCCCCTTAGGATACGAGCAGTACTTC.

The V gene is TRBV11-2, the J gene TRBJ1-2; D is undetermined. This CDR3 contains 16 residues. V was trimmed by 0 bases and J by 1 base, leaving 12 bases between them. Germline V CDR1 and CDR2: SGHAT, FQNNGV. The CDR3 nucleotides read TGTGCCAGCAGCTTAGATCGGCGACATTTTAACTATGGCTACACCTTC. This gives the protein CASSLDRRHFNYGYTF.

This clone has only one observation. The V call is TRBV5-1, the J call TRBJ2-7; D may be TRBD1 or TRBD2 (6 bases each). The ends were cut back, 0 bases at V and 4 bases at J, with 17 bases in the middle. CDR1 is SGHRS, CDR2 YFSETQ, per germline. There are 16 residues in the CDR3. CDR3 sequence (DNA): TGCGCCAGCAGCTTGGACCGGGGGCGGATGGGATACGAGCAGTACTTC. This gives the protein CASSLDRGRMGYEQYF.

The chain links TRBV30 to TRBJ2-5; 11 bases are a match to TRBD1. CDR3 length: 16 residues. V lost 8 bases to trimming and J lost 1 base; unmatched junction nucleotides: 12. CDR1 and CDR2 from the germline V gene are GTSNPN and SVGIG (reference sequence). In DNA, the CDR3 is TGTGCCCTTCCCGGGACAGGGGGAGGTTCCCAAGAGACCCAGTACTTC. Translating gives CALPGTGGGSQETQYF.

This sequence joins TRBV9 and TRBJ2-1, with D maybe TRBD1 (6 bases). Germline V gene data show CDR1 as SGDLS and CDR2 as YYNGEE. V lost 5 bases to trimming and J lost 1 base, with 16 bases between them. The CDR3 has 16 residues. The CDR3 DNA reads as TGTGCCAGCAGTCCCAATACAGGGCTTTCCTACAATGAGCAGTTCTTC. Protein: CASSPNTGLSYNEQFF.

The CDR3 bases are TGCGCCAGCAGCCAAGGCAGGGGGCGAATCGGGGAGCTGTTTTTT. Its protein product is CASSQGRGRIGELFF. The chain is built from TRBV4-3 and TRBJ2-2, with 8 bases identical to TRBD1. CDR1 and CDR2 from the germline V gene are LGHNA and YSLEER. There are 15 residues in the CDR3. Unmatched junction bases numbered 5, after V lost 1 base and J lost 7 bases.

V gene TRBV30 combines with J gene TRBJ1-6; 7 positions agree with TRBD1. CDR1 and CDR2 (germline): GTSNPN, SVGIG (reference sequence). This CDR3 is built from 13 residues. Trimming cost V 6 bases and J 14 bases; bases outside gene matches: 13. For the CDR3, the DNA is TGTGCCTGCAATTACATGGACAGGCTCACCCTCCACTTT. Translated, it gives CACNYMDRLTLHF.

The rearrangement links TRBV16 to TRBJ2-1, with 10 bases aligning to TRBD2. Losses at the gene ends were 1 base for V and 6 bases for J; bases not matched to a gene: 9. Germline V gives CDR1 KGHSY, CDR2 FQNENV. CDR3 length: 17 amino acids. CDR3 DNA: TGTGCCAGCAGCCAATTTACCCCTAGCGGGAGTCCCAATGAGCAGTTCTTC. This encodes CASSQFTPSGSPNEQFF.

The rearrangement uses TRBV27 and TRBJ1-2; D gene unclear. This CDR3 comprises 15 residues. The V end lost 6 bases, the J end lost 8 bases, and 22 bases lay between the germline ends. Per the germline V gene, CDR1 is MNHEY and CDR2 is SMNVEV (reference sequence). The CDR3 DNA sequence: TGTGCCAGCAGATTACTAGGTAGCTCCGATGCCGGCTACACCTTC. Protein: CASRLLGSSDAGYTF.

J is TRBJ1-6 and V is TRBV6-6; 7 nucleotides match TRBD1. The CDR3 extends over 15 amino acids. After removal of 5 bases from V and 7 bases from J, the junction contained 8 bases not matched to a gene. Germline CDR1 and CDR2: MNHNY and SVGAGI (reference sequence). CDR3 nucleotides: TGTGCCAGCAGTGGGACAGAGGCCTGGAATTCACCCCTCCACTTT. Protein sequence: CASSGTEAWNSPLHF.

The CDR3 here is CAWRGRGYNEQFF. The CDR3 DNA sequence: TGTGCCTGGAGGGGCAGGGGTTACAATGAGCAGTTCTTC. The chain links TRBV30 to TRBJ2-1; D is perhaps TRBD1 (6 bases). Trimming cost V 3 bases and J 4 bases, with 10 bases left between them. This CDR3 region has 13 residues. Germline V gene data show CDR1 as GTSNPN and CDR2 as SVGIG (reference sequence).

Concerning this clone itself: The sample carries other DNA sequences with the same CDR3. CDR3 in DNA: TGTGCCAGCAGTGAAGGGACAGGCTACAATGAGCAGTTCTTC. Encoded protein: CASSEGTGYNEQFF. V and J are TRBV2 and TRBJ2-1, with TRBD1 identical over 7 bases. This CDR3 has 14 amino acids. J lost 3 bases, V lost 1 base, and 0 bases had no gene match. From germline, CDR1 is SNHLY and CDR2 FYNNEI. The full variable domain, rest sourced from reference TRBV2 and TRBJ2-1, is EPEVTQTPSHQVTQMGQEVILRCVPISNHLYFYWYRQILGQKVEFLVSFYNNEISEKSEIFDDQFSVERPDGSNFTLKIRSTKLEDSAMYFCASSEGTGYNEQFFGPGTRLTVL.

A remark on this clone: Other DNA sequences in this sample translate to the same CDR3. The chain has TRBV19 and TRBJ2-7, with a weak D call TRBD2 (5 bases). Germline CDR1 LNHDA, CDR2 SQIVND (reference sequence). The CDR3 length is 13 residues. Between the trimmed V and J ends, which lost 3 bases and 1 base, there was a span of 7 bases. The CDR3 bases are TGTGCCAGTAGTATGCGGACTTCCTACGAGCAGTACTTC. Residues: CASSMRTSYEQYF.

The chain couples TRBV6-5 to TRBJ1-5, with TRBD1 matching over 7 bases. The junction had 4 bases not matched to a gene; V was cut back by 0 bases and J by 5 bases. This CDR3 has 15 residues. CDR1 and CDR2 from the germline V gene are MNHEY and SVGAGI. This CDR3 is CASSYSHQGDQPQHF. The DNA for the CDR3 is TGTGCCAGCAGTTACTCGCATCAGGGGGATCAGCCCCAGCATTTT.

This sequence joins TRBV13 and TRBJ1-2; D remains unclear. This CDR3 has 15 residues. Germline values: CDR1 PRHDT, CDR2 FYEKMQ (reference sequence). V was shortened by 4 bases and J by 6 bases, with 18 bases between the two germline ends. Written as DNA, the CDR3 is TGTGCCAGCAGCTCAAATCTCGAGGTGGACGATGGCTACACCTTC. As protein: CASSSNLEVDDGYTF.

This chain connects TRBV28 to TRBJ1-1; D gene uncertain. The CDR3 consists of 15 residues. The V end was cut by 3 bases, the J end by 5 bases, with 16 bases between. Germline CDR1 reads MDHEN; CDR2 reads SYDVKM. The CDR3 spells CASSFIETLGTEAFF. The CDR3 bases are TGTGCCAGCAGTTTTATCGAGACCCTGGGAACTGAAGCTTTCTTT.

As DNA, the CDR3 is TGTGCCATCAGTGACCCCAGCGGGATGGCAGATACGCAGTATTTT. Translating gives CAISDPSGMADTQYF. The chain carries TRBV10-3 and TRBJ2-3; 7 bases map to TRBD2. The V gene's germline CDR1 is ENHRY and CDR2 SYGVKD. This CDR3 contains 15 residues. V shed 3 bases, J shed 4 bases, and the junction held 7 bases outside the gene matches.

This chain connects TRBV14 to TRBJ2-5; TRBD2 matches at 14 bases. CDR1 SGHDN and CDR2 FVKESK come from the germline V gene. The CDR3 has 18 amino acids. V trimming: 0 bases; J trimming: 3 bases; junction bases outside the gene matches: 6. DNA for the CDR3: TGTGCCAGCAGCCAAGACCCGGTGACTAGCGGGGGGGAAGAGACCCAGTACTTC. Residues: CASSQDPVTSGGEETQYF.

The chain employs TRBV5-6 and TRBJ1-2, with D perhaps TRBD1 (5 bases). Per the germline V gene, CDR1 is SGHDT and CDR2 is YYEEEE. This CDR3 spans 15 amino acids. Trimming took off 6 bases at V and 4 bases at J, with 19 bases between the two ends. Written as DNA, the CDR3 is TGTGCCAGCACCCCCGGGGCGACACAAACCTATGGCTACACCTTC. Translation: CASTPGATQTYGYTF.

The V and J genes are TRBV7-9 and TRBJ2-5; D is possibly TRBD1 (6 bases). Looked up from germline, CDR1 is SEHNR and CDR2 is FQNEAQ (reference sequence). The CDR3 runs 16 residues. Trimming removed 3 bases at V and 4 bases at J, with 18 bases between. CDR3 DNA sequence: TGTGCCAGCAGCTTTGCGCAAGGGGGTCCCCTAGAGACCCAGTACTTC. As protein: CASSFAQGGPLETQYF.

The table lists this clone with a count of one. V usage is TRBV7-9 and J usage is TRBJ2-5; D is ambiguous. Germline V gene lookup returns CDR1 SEHNR and CDR2 FQNEAQ (reference sequence). The CDR3 length is 14 residues. The V end was cut by 7 bases, the J end by 3 bases, with 15 bases between. The CDR3 bases are TGTGCCAGCACGCCCGGGCAGCCGGAAGAGACCCAGTACTTC. This codes for CASTPGQPEETQYF.

The gene calls are TRBV10-2 and TRBJ2-3, with 7 positions matching TRBD1. This CDR3 contains 15 residues. V was clipped by 5 bases and J by 6 bases; unmatched bases: 11. Germline V gene sequence: CDR1 WSHSY, CDR2 SAAADI. CDR3 DNA sequence: TGCGCCAGCAGTCCTTCAGGGGGTTTTCGGGATACGCAGTATTTT. This gives the protein CASSPSGGFRDTQYF.

The CDR3 spells CASSQIGTAYNSPLHF. CDR3 nucleotides: TGCGCCAGCAGCCAAATCGGGACAGCGTATAATTCACCCCTCCACTTT. The chain joins TRBV5-1 to TRBJ1-6; 7 bases map to TRBD1. V lost 4 bases, J lost 4 bases, and 8 bases stayed unmatched. The CDR3 is 16 amino acids. Per the germline V gene, CDR1 is SGHRS and CDR2 is YFSETQ.

The genes are TRBV11-2 and TRBJ2-5; D might be TRBD1 (5 bases). Germline CDR1 reads SGHAT; CDR2 reads FQNNGV. V lost 3 bases and J lost 4, with 15 bases in between. There are 15 residues in the CDR3. CDR3 in amino acids: CASSFAWGMLETQYF. The CDR3 coding sequence is TGTGCCAGCAGCTTCGCGTGGGGCATGCTAGAGACCCAGTACTTC. Variable domain in full (rest from reference TRBV11-2 and TRBJ2-5): EAGVAQSPRYKIIEKRQSVAFWCNPISGHATLYWYQQILGQGPKLLIQFQNNGVVDDSQLPKDRFSAERLKGVDSTLKIQPAKLEDSAVYLCASSFAWGMLETQYFGPGTRLLVL.

The chain couples TRBV5-6 to TRBJ1-1; D is unresolved. The V gene's germline CDR1 is SGHDT and CDR2 YYEEEE. CDR3 length: 13 amino acids. Trimming stripped 3 bases from V and 0 bases from J, with 6 bases between. CDR3 sequence: CASSSAVNTEAFF. In DNA form, the CDR3 reads TGTGCCAGCAGCTCCGCAGTGAACACTGAAGCTTTCTTT.